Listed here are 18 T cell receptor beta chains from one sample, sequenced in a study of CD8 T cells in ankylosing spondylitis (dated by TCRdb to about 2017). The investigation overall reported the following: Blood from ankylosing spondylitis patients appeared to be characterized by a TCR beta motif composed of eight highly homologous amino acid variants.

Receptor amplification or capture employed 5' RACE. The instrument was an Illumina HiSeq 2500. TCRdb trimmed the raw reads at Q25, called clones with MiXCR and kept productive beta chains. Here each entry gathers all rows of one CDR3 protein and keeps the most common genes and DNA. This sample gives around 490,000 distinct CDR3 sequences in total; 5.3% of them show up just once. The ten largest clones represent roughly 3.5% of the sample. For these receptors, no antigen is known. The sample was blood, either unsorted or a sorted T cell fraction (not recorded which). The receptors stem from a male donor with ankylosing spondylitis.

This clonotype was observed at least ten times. The CDR3 region has the DNA TGTGCCACCAGCAGACTCTCAGGGTTCTACGAGCAGTACTTC. It is translated as CATSRLSGFYEQYF. The chain has TRBV15 and TRBJ2-7; D possibly corresponds to TRBD1 (5 bases). V dropped 2 bases and J dropped 3 bases, with 11 bases sitting between them. This CDR3 region has 14 residues. Germline CDR1 and CDR2: LNHNV and YYDKDF (reference sequence).

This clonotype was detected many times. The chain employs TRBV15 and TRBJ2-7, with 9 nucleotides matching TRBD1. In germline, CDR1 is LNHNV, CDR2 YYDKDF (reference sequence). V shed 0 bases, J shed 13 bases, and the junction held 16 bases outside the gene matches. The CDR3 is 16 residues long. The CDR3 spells CATSRDGPGQGLELYF. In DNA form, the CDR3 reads TGTGCCACCAGCAGAGACGGGCCGGGACAGGGCCTAGAGTTATACTTC.

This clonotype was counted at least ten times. The CDR3 here is CASSLRTSPFSDEQFF. In nucleotides, the CDR3 is TGCGCCAGCAGCTTGAGGACTAGCCCTTTTAGTGATGAGCAGTTCTTC. The rearrangement links TRBV5-1 to TRBJ2-1, with 8 bases lining up with TRBD2. Germline assignment: CDR1 SGHRS and CDR2 YFSETQ. The length of the CDR3 is 16 residues. Losses at the gene ends were 1 base for V and 8 bases for J; bases not matched to a gene: 11.

The DNA for the CDR3 is TGTGCCAGCAGCTCCATTATGGTAGGTGGCTACAATGAGCAGTTCTTC. It translates to CASSSIMVGGYNEQFF. The chain uses TRBV11-2 and TRBJ2-1; no firm D call. This CDR3 comprises 16 residues. Germline V gives CDR1 SGHAT, CDR2 FQNNGV. Between the trimmed V and J ends, which lost 4 bases and 3 bases, there was a span of 16 bases.

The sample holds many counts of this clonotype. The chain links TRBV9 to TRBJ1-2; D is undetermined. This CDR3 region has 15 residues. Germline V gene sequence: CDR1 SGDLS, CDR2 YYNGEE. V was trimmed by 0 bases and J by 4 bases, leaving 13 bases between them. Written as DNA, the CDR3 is TGTGCCAGCAGCGTAGGGCGGGCAGCGACCTATGGCTACACCTTC. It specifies CASSVGRAATYGYTF.

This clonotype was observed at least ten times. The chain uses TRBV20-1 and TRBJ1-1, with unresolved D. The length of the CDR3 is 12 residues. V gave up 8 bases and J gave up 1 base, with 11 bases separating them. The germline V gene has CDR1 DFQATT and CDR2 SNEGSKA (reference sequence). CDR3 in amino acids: CSTPLRNTEAFF. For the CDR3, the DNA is TGCAGTACTCCTCTAAGGAACACTGAAGCTTTCTTT.

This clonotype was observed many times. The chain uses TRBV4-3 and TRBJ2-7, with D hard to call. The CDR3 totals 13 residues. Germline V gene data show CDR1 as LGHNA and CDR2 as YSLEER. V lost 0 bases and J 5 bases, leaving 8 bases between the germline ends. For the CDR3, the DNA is TGCGCCAGCAGCCAAGAGACTTTTGACGAGCAGTACTTC. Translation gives CASSQETFDEQYF.

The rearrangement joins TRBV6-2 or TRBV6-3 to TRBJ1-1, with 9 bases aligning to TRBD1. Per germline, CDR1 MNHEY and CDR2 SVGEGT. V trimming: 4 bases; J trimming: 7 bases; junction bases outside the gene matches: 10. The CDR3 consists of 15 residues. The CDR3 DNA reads TGTGCCAGCAGTTGGACAGGGGTCAGAGCCGGTGAAGCTTTCTTT. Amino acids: CASSWTGVRAGEAFF.

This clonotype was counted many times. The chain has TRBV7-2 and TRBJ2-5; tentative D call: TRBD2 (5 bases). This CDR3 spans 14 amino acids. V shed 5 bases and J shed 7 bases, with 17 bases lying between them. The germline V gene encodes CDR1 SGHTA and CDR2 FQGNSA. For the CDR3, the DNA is TGTGCCAGCAGCCCCGAACGGGGAGCTGGGACCCAGTACTTC. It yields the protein CASSPERGAGTQYF.

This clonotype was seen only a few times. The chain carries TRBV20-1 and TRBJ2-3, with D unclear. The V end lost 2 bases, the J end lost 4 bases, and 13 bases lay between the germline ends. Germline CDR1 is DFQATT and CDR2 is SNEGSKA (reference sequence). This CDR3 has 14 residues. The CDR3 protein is CSARLSRTSDTQYF. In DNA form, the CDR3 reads TGCAGTGCTAGATTGAGTCGGACCTCAGATACGCAGTATTTT.

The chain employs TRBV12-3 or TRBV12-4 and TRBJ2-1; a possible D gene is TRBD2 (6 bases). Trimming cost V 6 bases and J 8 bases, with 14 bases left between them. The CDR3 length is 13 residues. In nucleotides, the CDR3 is TGTGCCAGCAGCCCACTGGGGGGTGATGAGCAGTTCTTC. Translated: CASSPLGGDEQFF.

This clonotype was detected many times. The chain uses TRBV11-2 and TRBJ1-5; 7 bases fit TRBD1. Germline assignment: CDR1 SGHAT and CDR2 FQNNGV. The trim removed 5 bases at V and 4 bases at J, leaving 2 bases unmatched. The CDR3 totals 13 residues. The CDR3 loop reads CASSDRVNQPQHF. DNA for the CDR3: TGTGCCAGCAGCGACAGGGTAAATCAGCCCCAGCATTTT.

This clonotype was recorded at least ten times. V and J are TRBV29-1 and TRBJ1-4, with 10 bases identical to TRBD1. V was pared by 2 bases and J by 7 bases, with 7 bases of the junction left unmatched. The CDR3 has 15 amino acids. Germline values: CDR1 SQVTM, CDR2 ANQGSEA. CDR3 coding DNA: TGCAGCGTTGAATGGTCCGACAGGGGGCCTGAAAAACTGTTTTTT. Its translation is CSVEWSDRGPEKLFF.

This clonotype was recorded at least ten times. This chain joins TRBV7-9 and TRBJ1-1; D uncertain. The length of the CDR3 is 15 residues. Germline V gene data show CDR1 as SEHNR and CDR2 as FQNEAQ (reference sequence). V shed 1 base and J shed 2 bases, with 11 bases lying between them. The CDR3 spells CASSLERRGNTEAFF. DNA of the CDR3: TGTGCCAGCAGCTTAGAGAGGCGGGGAAACACTGAAGCTTTCTTT.

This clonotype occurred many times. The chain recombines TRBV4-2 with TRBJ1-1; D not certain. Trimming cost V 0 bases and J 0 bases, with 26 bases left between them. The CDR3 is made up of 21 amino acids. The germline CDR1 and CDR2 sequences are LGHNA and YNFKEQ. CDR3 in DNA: TGTGCCAGCAGCCAAGAGGGTATGGCGAGTGGCACACTTAATATGAACACTGAAGCTTTCTTT. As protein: CASSQEGMASGTLNMNTEAFF.

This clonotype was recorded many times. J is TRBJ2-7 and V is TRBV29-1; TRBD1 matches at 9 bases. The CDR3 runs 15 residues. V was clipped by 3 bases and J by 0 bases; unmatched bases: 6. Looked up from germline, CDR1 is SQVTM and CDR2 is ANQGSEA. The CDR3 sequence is CSVDRWTGASYEQYF. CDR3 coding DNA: TGCAGCGTTGATAGATGGACAGGGGCCTCCTACGAGCAGTACTTC.

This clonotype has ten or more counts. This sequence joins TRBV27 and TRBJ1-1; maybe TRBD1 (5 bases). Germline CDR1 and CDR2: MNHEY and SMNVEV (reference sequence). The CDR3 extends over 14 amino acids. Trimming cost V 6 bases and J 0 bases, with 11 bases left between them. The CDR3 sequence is CASSLTDLNTEAFF. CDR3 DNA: TGTGCCAGCAGCCTGACAGATCTGAACACTGAAGCTTTCTTT.

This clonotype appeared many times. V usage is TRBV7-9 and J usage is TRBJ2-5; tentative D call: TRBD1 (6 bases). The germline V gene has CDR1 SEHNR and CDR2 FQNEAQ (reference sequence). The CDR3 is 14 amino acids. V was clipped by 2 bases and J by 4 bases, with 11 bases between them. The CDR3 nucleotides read TGTGCCAGCAGCTTATACGTAGGGGGAGAGACCCAGTACTTC. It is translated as CASSLYVGGETQYF. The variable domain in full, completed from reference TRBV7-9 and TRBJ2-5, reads DTGVSQNPRHKITKRGQNVTFRCDPISEHNRLYWYRQTLGQGPEFLTYFQNEAQLEKSRLLSDRFSAERPKGSFSTLEIQRTEQGDSAMYLCASSLYVGGETQYFGPGTRLLVL.